This TCR beta chain was observed in a study of cytomegalovirus exposure and HLA in healthy donors. Study results and limitations: A later analysis appeared to link common viral pathogens to several of the most significant clusters. In an earlier analysis, most TCR beta V segments were productive about 87% or about 30% of the time. With high specificity and sensitivity, the classifier reportedly diagnosed cytomegalovirus status. The authors excluded some V segments, including TRBV6-2 and TRBV6-3, as indistinguishable.

Researchers ran the PCR with 60 Vbeta and 13 Jbeta primers. Libraries were prepared by immunoSEQ multiplex PCR; TCRdb keeps only in-frame clonotypes and omits some of them. The sample shows just over 150,000 clones, 70% to 90% of them seen only once. This clone was recorded only once. Its specificity is not known. Germline V lookup: CDR1 MRHNA, CDR2 SNTAGT. V was pared by 6 bases and J by 3 bases, with 5 bases of the junction left unmatched. This CDR3 is built from 16 residues. This sequence was found in a woman between 18 and 29 years old in good health and CMV-seronegative. The rearrangement joins TRBV6-4 to TRBJ2-2, with TRBD2 identical over 12 bases. The sequenced sample was PBMCs. CDR3 bases: TGTGCCAGCAGCCCACGGACTAGCGGGGACACCGGGGAGCTGTTTTTT. It is translated as CASSPRTSGDTGELFF.